The 14 T cell receptor beta chains below were found in one sample sequenced in a study of blood T cell repertoires in COVID-19. Method: immunoSEQ multiplex PCR; TCRdb's copy keeps in-frame clones and lacks some. The sample has a few hundred thousand clones; about 90% are singletons. The sample taken for sequencing was peripheral blood. The receptors derive from a woman in her twenties or thirties who had recovered from COVID-19.

This clone has a handful of counts. The chain has TRBV19 and TRBJ1-5; D possibly corresponds to TRBD1 (5 bases). The CDR3 runs 16 residues. Trimming shortened V by 3 bases and J by 7 bases, and 19 bases separated the two germline ends. Germline CDR1 and CDR2: LNHDA and SQIVND (reference sequence). CDR3 coding DNA: TGTGCCAGTAGTATGGGCAGGGCTGGCACCGGGCAGCCCCAGCATTTT. Encoded protein: CASSMGRAGTGQPQHF. Full variable domain (missing parts from reference TRBV19 and TRBJ1-5): DGGITQSPKYLFRKEGQNVTLSCEQNLNHDAMYWYRQDPGQGLRLIYYSQIVNDFQKGDIAEGYSVSREKKESFPLTVTSAQKNPTAFYLCASSMGRAGTGQPQHFGDGTRLSIL.

The chain carries TRBV29-1 and TRBJ2-7, with TRBD1 matching 8 bases. Germline trimming cut 3 bases from V and 6 bases from J; bases unmatched to any gene: 7. The CDR3 has 13 amino acids. Looked up from germline, CDR1 is SQVTM and CDR2 is ANQGSEA. Written as DNA, the CDR3 is TGCAGCGTTGATCGGGCAGGGGGCAGCGAGCAGTACTTC. Residues: CSVDRAGGSEQYF.

The V and J genes are TRBV20-1 and TRBJ2-5; D is uncertain. Germline CDR1 and CDR2: DFQATT and SNEGSKA (reference sequence). This CDR3 contains 10 residues. V lost 6 bases and J lost 0, with 2 bases in between. The CDR3 bases are TGCAGTGCCTACCAAGAGACCCAGTACTTC. Its protein product is CSAYQETQYF.

In its sample, this clone was seen a few times. This chain links TRBV7-2 with TRBJ2-7, with 9 bases fitting TRBD1. The CDR3 is made up of 14 amino acids. The V gene end was trimmed by 5 bases and the J gene end by 5 bases; junction bases not matched to a gene: 7. Germline CDR1 and CDR2: SGHTA and FQGNSA. This CDR3 is CASSPQGASNEQYF. For the CDR3, the DNA is TGTGCCAGCAGCCCACAGGGGGCATCGAACGAGCAGTACTTC.

The chain combines TRBV30 with TRBJ2-3, with 8 bases fitting TRBD2. V shed 0 bases and J 14 bases; nucleotides not matched to a gene: 13. CDR3 length: 14 amino acids. Germline-derived CDR1 and CDR2 are GTSNPN and SVGIG (reference sequence). Written as DNA, the CDR3 is TGTGCCTGGAGTGTAACCGTAGCGGGGACCCCGAGGTATTTT. It specifies CAWSVTVAGTPRYF.

This sequence joins TRBV30 and TRBJ1-2; 12 bases line up with TRBD1. The CDR3 has 14 residues. CDR1 and CDR2 from the germline V gene are GTSNPN and SVGIG (reference sequence). The V and J ends lost 3 bases and 4 bases, in that order; junction bases with no gene match: 3. The CDR3 region is CAWRGQGASYGYTF. The CDR3 DNA sequence: TGTGCCTGGAGGGGACAGGGGGCGTCCTATGGCTACACCTTC. The full variable domain, completed using reference TRBV30 and TRBJ1-2, is SQTIHQWPATLVQPVGSPLSLECTVEGTSNPNLYWYRQAAGRGLQLLFYSVGIGQISSEVPQNLSASRPQDRQFILSSKKLLLSDSGFYLCAWRGQGASYGYTFGSGTRLTVV.

The chain couples TRBV21-1 to TRBJ1-1; the table's D call, TRBD1, was not checked against the DNA. TRBV21-1 is reported as a pseudogene. This CDR3 contains 18 residues. CDR3 amino acids: CASSPLQGVKHLNTEAFF. The DNA of the CDR3 is TGTGCCAGCAGCCCTCTACAGGGGGTGAAACATCTGAACACTGAAGCTTTCTTT.

V and J are TRBV30 and TRBJ1-2; 8 positions match TRBD1. Germline assignment: CDR1 GTSNPN and CDR2 SVGIG (reference sequence). V lost 4 bases to trimming and J lost 4 bases; unmatched junction nucleotides: 14. This CDR3 region has 16 residues. The CDR3 DNA reads as TGTGCCTGGAATATCCCCGAAGCAGGGGGCACCTATGGCTACACCTTC. As protein: CAWNIPEAGGTYGYTF.

The V and J genes are TRBV6-5 and TRBJ2-7; maybe TRBD1 (6 bases). This CDR3 is 14 amino acids long. The germline V and J ends were trimmed by 2 bases and 3 bases, with 11 bases remaining between them. Germline CDR1 is MNHEY and CDR2 is SVGAGI. The CDR3 nucleotides are TGTGCCAGCAGTTACAATCAGGGGTACTACGAGCAGTACTTC. Its protein product is CASSYNQGYYEQYF.

This clone was seen more than once but under ten times. The chain links TRBV7-2 to TRBJ2-2; the D gene is possibly TRBD2 (5 bases). This CDR3 is 15 amino acids long. Trimming shortened V by 2 bases and J by 1 base, and 8 bases separated the two germline ends. The germline V gene encodes CDR1 SGHTA and CDR2 FQGNSA. The CDR3 DNA sequence: TGTGCCAGCAGCTTATCTAGCCGGAACACCGGGGAGCTGTTTTTT. This gives the protein CASSLSSRNTGELFF. Filled out from reference TRBV7-2 and TRBJ2-2, the complete variable domain reads GAGVSQSPSNKVTEKGKDVELRCDPISGHTALYWYRQSLGQGLEFLIYFQGNSAPDKSGLPSDRFSAERTGGSVSTLTIQRTQQEDSAVYLCASSLSSRNTGELFFGEGSRLTVL.

This chain connects TRBV12-3 or TRBV12-4 to TRBJ1-1; D remains unclear. The V end was cut by 4 bases, the J end by 8 bases, with 8 bases between. The CDR3 loop spans 11 amino acids. In DNA form, the CDR3 reads TGTGCCAGCAGTTGGCCGGGAGAAGCTTTCTTT. This codes for CASSWPGEAFF.

This clone was detected once. This chain connects TRBV2 to TRBJ2-1; unclear D gene. Germline V gene sequence: CDR1 SNHLY, CDR2 FYNNEI. V lost 0 bases to trimming and J lost 8 bases, with 8 bases between them. CDR3 length: 13 amino acids. The CDR3 coding sequence is TGTGCCAGCAGTGAAGCGCAAGCTGATGAGCAGTTCTTC. It yields the protein CASSEAQADEQFF.

This chain links TRBV6-5 with TRBJ1-5; maybe TRBD1 (5 bases). The germline gives CDR1 MNHEY, CDR2 SVGAGI. The CDR3 is 13 amino acids. V shed 7 bases and J shed 7 bases, with 14 bases lying between them. The CDR3 sequence is CASMTSGMQPQHF. CDR3 coding DNA: TGTGCCAGCATGACTTCAGGGATGCAGCCCCAGCATTTT.

The chain employs TRBV28 and TRBJ2-7, with 10 bases aligning to TRBD2. This CDR3 has 17 residues. V lost 5 bases, J lost 2 bases, and 12 bases stayed unmatched. Germline V gene sequence: CDR1 MDHEN, CDR2 SYDVKM. The CDR3 DNA reads as TGTGCCAGCAGTCCACCCCGTAGCGGGAGGCCCACCTACGAGCAGTACTTC. This translates into CASSPPRSGRPTYEQYF.